The sequence of this T cell receptor (beta chain) was determined in a study of shared clonotypes between healthy human individuals. Data came from immunoSEQ multiplex PCR; TCRdb stores just in-frame clones and leaves some out. The table lists under 2.5 million clones, 85% to 95% of them singletons, with 0.37% in the top ten. CDR3 size: 15 residues. From germline, CDR1 is SGHTA and CDR2 FQGNSA. Trimming took off 5 bases at V and 7 bases at J, with 18 bases between the two ends. The TCR originated in a man younger than 35 in good health. Some clones in this sample may be carry-over from other donors' samples. This sequence joins TRBV7-2 and TRBJ1-5, with D tentatively TRBD1 (6 bases). Sequencing was performed on naive CD4+ T cells from PBMCs. Subset in this sample: CD45RA+ positively selected. The CDR3 sequence: CASSRRAGEYQPQHF. DNA for the CDR3: TGTGCCAGCAGCCGTAGGGCAGGGGAATACCAGCCCCAGCATTTT.